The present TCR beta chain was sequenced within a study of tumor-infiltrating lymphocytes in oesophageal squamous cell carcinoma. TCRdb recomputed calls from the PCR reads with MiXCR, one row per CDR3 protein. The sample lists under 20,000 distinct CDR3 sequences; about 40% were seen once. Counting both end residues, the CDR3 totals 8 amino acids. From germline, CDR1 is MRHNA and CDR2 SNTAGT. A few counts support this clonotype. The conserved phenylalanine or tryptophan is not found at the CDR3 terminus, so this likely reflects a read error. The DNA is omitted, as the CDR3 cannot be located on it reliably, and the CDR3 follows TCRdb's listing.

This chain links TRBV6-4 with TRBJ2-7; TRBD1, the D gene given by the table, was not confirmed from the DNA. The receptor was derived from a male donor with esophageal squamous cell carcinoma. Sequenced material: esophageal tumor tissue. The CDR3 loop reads CAILLPGQ.